This T cell receptor beta chain was obtained from a study of cytomegalovirus exposure and HLA in healthy donors (dated by TCRdb to the late 2010s). Describing the broader study: According to an earlier analysis of 587 of the donors, roughly 180 million T cells yielded 90 million to 130 million unique TCR beta sequences and roughly 280 Gb of sequence data. To study patterns of TCR occurrence, a later analysis re-analyzed previously published TCR beta repertoires from 700 or so donors and added high-resolution HLA genotyping. Both class I and class II loci were covered by HLA typing, at four-digit resolution. Among the approximately 430 genotyped donors, approximately 81% belonged to the genetic ancestry cluster associated with self-reported Caucasian donors. An earlier analysis of around 640 of the donors used high-throughput TCR beta sequencing to judge whether each TCR beta V gene segment behaved as functional or pseudogenic. Every discovery cohort repertoire had been produced on one sequencing platform. A later genetic analysis used genome-wide SNP genotypes for about 60% of the roughly 700 donors, treating that subset as a discovery cohort. Besides the first cohort of roughly 660 subjects, a separate validation cohort made up of roughly 120 different subjects was used. The study profiled the T cell repertoires of fewer than 850 subjects by immunosequencing and related them to cytomegalovirus serostatus. An early release covering some 640 HLA-typed donors comprised about 300 gigabases of sequencing data and 85 million to 100 million unique TCR sequences. Donor age, sex, ethnicity and CMV serostatus were collected together with the repertoire data. To predict cytomegalovirus infection status, the study brought together high-throughput TCR immunosequencing, statistical association of individual TCRs with disease status, and machine learning. Rather than using new phenotypic data, the later analysis identified candidate immune exposures from TCR beta sequences and from how often those sequences occurred across donors. Among a few hundred genotyped donors of the cohort, an average of roughly 240,000 unique TCR beta nucleotide sequences were sequenced per donor, roughly 18% of them non-productive. The study aimed to test whether signatures of past pathogen exposure could be identified by cataloging public T cell receptors. Several DR-DQ haplotypes were handled as single units for association and clustering, since linkage in the cohort was strong. Typing coverage differed by locus: A, B, C, DRB1 and DQB1 were typed in about 629-630 donors, DQA1 in approximately 520, DPA1 in 600 to 610, and DPB1 in 472.

From a lookup of the germline V gene (reference sequence), CDR1 and CDR2 are GTSNPN and SVGIG. The CDR3 runs 12 residues from the cysteine to the phenylalanine. Left in the record is the CDR3 DNA by itself, 36 bases read in frame from the first base. V drops 0 bases and J drops 8 bases, leaving 7 bases in between. The method behind the library was the immunoSEQ multiplex PCR assay. The multiplex PCR relied on a mix of 60 forward primers for TCR Vbeta segments and 13 reverse primers for TCR Jbeta segments. A multiplex PCR assay on genomic DNA amplified the CDR3 region of rearranged TCR beta genes. The amplified TCR beta libraries were sequenced on the Illumina HiSeq System as 87-base-pair reads. The authors' pipeline ran thus. In a later analysis, about 80 million unique TCR beta chains were counted across the roughly 610 repertoires, and roughly 11 million of these chains were shared by at least two donors. A nearest-neighbor algorithm error-corrected the raw reads and collapsed the reads into unique sequences, merging closely related sequences to remove PCR and sequencing errors. To assign V, D and J gene segments, CDR3 sequences were aligned to IMGT reference sequences. For a sequence to be retained, at least a six-nucleotide match to both a V gene segment and a J gene segment was required. A rearrangement was called productive if the CDR3 had no stop codons and remained in frame with V and J, and every other rearrangement was called non-productive. CDR3 was defined by IMGT convention, running from the second conserved V-encoded cysteine to the conserved J-encoded phenylalanine. The earlier analysis of about 500 of the donors excluded sequences that lacked an unambiguous match to a single V gene segment. An earlier analysis of approximately 590 of the donors classified V segments as functional when productive rearrangements were above 56.7% and as segregating when the standard deviation between donors was above 5%. A statistical classification framework was built for diagnosing cytomegalovirus status from the catalog of TCR beta chain sequences. V and J gene assignment, in a later analysis, came from comparing TCR nucleotide sequences with IMGT/GENE-DB human TR gene sequences. In a later analysis, CDR3 sequences and most-parsimonious VDJ recombination scenarios were assigned using the TCRdist pipeline. In a later analysis, each TCR beta chain was defined by its CDR3 amino acid sequence together with its V-gene family, and reads lacking a unique V-gene family were excluded. In a later analysis, 500 to 650 highly shared, low-generation-probability nucleotide sequences were removed to address suspected cross-contamination and a sequencing artifact. A later analysis calculated a clonal expansion index for each public chain from normalized within-repertoire ranks of inferred template counts. In a later analysis, generation probabilities were computed with a VDJ recombination model fitted to out-of-frame rearrangements, and the resulting probabilities were checked against IGoR. A later analysis scored TCR-TCR, TCR-HLA and TCR-CMV co-occurrence with hypergeometric tests, applying a repertoire-size bias correction to TCR pairs. To estimate false discovery rates, a later analysis permuted the HLA or CMV assignments 20 times. In a later analysis, co-occurring TCRs were grouped using DBSCAN, and TCRdist sequence similarity was added for clustering within HLA-allele-positive subsets. Repertoires with fewer than 30,000 or more than 120,000 public chains were left out of co-occurrence clustering, as were five repertoires with anomalous nucleotide sharing. TCRdb stores this immuneACCESS table with in-frame sequences only. Part of the clones is absent; in the studies checked, under half of the shortfall reflects unresolved V genes, and no reason is known for the rest. That table gives V, J and clone size, and the DNA gave D and trimming. Present in this sample are around 78,000 clones, approximately 72% of which were seen just once. The top ten hold around 10% of the sample.

This clone was seen a single time. Its cognate antigen has yet to be identified. There are no base qualities to consult, and no much larger clone falls within one base. The cohort comprised under 700 healthy bone marrow donors. All cohort members were sampled while nominally healthy, although unrecorded immune exposures were likely present. The donor tested CMV seropositive, placing the donor among the 289 seropositive members of the cohort. Every donor gave a peripheral blood sample, and the peripheral blood mononuclear cells from that sample were used for TCR beta sequencing. Genomic DNA was extracted from the blood cell samples with the Qiagen DNeasy Blood Extraction Kit. Findings and caveats that apply to the study as a whole: The sequencing pipeline was judged likely to have produced a cluster of highly shared sequence variants as a technical artifact. In vitro tests confirmed that a few of the cytomegalovirus-associated TCR beta chains recognize cytomegalovirus antigens. A later analysis found that most CMV-associated TCR beta chains appeared HLA-restricted, with HLA associations seemingly driven largely by CMV exposure. Immune exposure information for the cohort was limited to CMV serostatus. In an earlier analysis of some 550 of the donors, most TCR beta V segments were observed in productive rearrangements about 90% or about 30% of the time, broadly matching IMGT annotations. Some IMGT-functional V segments, including TRBV6-2 and TRBV6-3, could not be told apart with the 87-base-pair reads, so those segments were excluded. When HLA alleles, especially DR and DQ, strongly co-occurred, attributing TCR associations to individual alleles was difficult. According to a later analysis, TCR association rates differed among HLA loci, with DRB1 alleles showing the most associated TCRs and HLA-C alleles showing the fewest. It was suggested by the authors that the approach could potentially be generalized to other disease states and immunological phenotypes. Because some donors lacked HLA typing at each locus, the association tests relied only on the typed subset. Because counts were too low, some 16 rarely observed V segments, including chromosome 9 orphons, were excluded from the earlier analysis of fewer than 650 of the donors. V-gene and J-gene trimming of TCR beta chains was associated with a missense DCLRE1C variant in a later genetic analysis, and the association was replicated in an independent cohort. In a later analysis, HLA-associated TCR beta chains were found to be more clonally expanded and to have lower generation probabilities than equally common non-associated chains. Correlated functional status among segregating V segments might reflect linkage disequilibrium, but an unknown experimental factor could not be ruled out. The presence/absence analyses assumed that sequencing depth was roughly uniform across donors, and that assumption may not be true. Several of the top co-occurrence clusters appeared to be linked to parvovirus B19, influenza, CMV and Epstein-Barr virus, according to a later analysis. The classifier was reported to diagnose cytomegalovirus status with high specificity and sensitivity in both the original and validation cohorts. The study gave a list of about 170 TCR beta chains associated with cytomegalovirus. In a later genetic analysis, fewer N-insertions in productive TCRs were reported among donors in an Asian-associated ancestry cluster than the roughly 700-donor mean. Most TCR sequences were observed very rarely across donors, whereas some public TCRs were present in many individuals. A further reported finding was that TCR beta sequences accurately predicted the HLA-A and HLA-B alleles for most subjects in the first cohort. In a later analysis, more than 15,000 TCR beta sequences were associated with specific HLA alleles at a false discovery rate of 0.05. In this cohort, only TCR beta chains were sequenced, and detectable features were limited by the absence of alpha or paired-chain data.

The specimen sequenced was PBMCs. This TCR was recovered from a woman aged 40 to 55 in good health and CMV-seropositive. Recombination connected TRBV30 to TRBJ1-4; no D gene call is confident. The CDR3 protein: CAWSVQKEKLFF. The nucleotide sequence is given as TGTGCCTGGAGTGTACAGAAAGAAAAACTGTTTTTT. The variable domain in full, with residues beyond the CDR3 obtained from the reference TRBV30 and TRBJ1-4 genes, is SQTIHQWPATLVQPVGSPLSLECTVEGTSNPNLYWYRQAAGRGLQLLFYSVGIGQISSEVPQNLSASRPQDRQFILSSKKLLLSDSGFYLCAWSVQKEKLFFGSGTQLSVL.